A selection of T cell receptor beta chains follows, all from one sample in a study of shared clonotypes between healthy human individuals. TCRdb's table, derived via immunoSEQ multiplex PCR, lists solely in-frame clones and lacks some. In the table there are around 2.1 million clones, approximately 94% of which are singletons. The sample taken for sequencing was naive CD4+ T cells sorted from blood. The receptor source for this set is a man younger than 35 in good health. CDR3s include the opening cysteine and the closing phenylalanine or tryptophan. The D gene is left open where the match is weak. Clone size is stated in some rows and not others, as once, few, many or a class when expanded.

d_call j_call v_call clone_size cdr3_nt cdr3_aa
TRBD1 TRBJ1-1 TRBV6-1 - TGTGCCAGCAGCAATTCTCAGGGGGCGATCTCCGAAGCTTTCTTT CASSNSQGAISEAFF
TRBD2 TRBJ2-7 TRBV6-5 - TGTGCCAGCAGTTACCGGACTAGCGGGAGGGACGAGCAGTACTTC CASSYRTSGRDEQYF
TRBD2 TRBJ2-5 TRBV2 - TGTGCCTTGCAAAGCCCAGCGGGGAACCAAGAGACCCAGTACTTC CALQSPAGNQETQYF
TRBD1 TRBJ1-5 TRBV30 - TGTGCCTGGGGGACAGGGGCCAATCAGCCCCAGCATTTT CAWGTGANQPQHF
- TRBJ1-5 TRBV30 - TGTGCCTGGAGTGGCCCTACAGGGTACAATCAGCCCCAGCATTTT CAWSGPTGYNQPQHF
- TRBJ1-2 TRBV2 - TGTGCCAGCAGCTCTGTAGGGCTGACTAGTTATGGCTACACCTTC CASSSVGLTSYGYTF
- TRBJ2-7 TRBV27 - TGTGCCAGCAGTTTATCCGGGATTGGACTAAGCCCCTACGAGCAGTACTTC CASSLSGIGLSPYEQYF
TRBD1 TRBJ1-5 TRBV7-2 - TGTGCCAGCAGCTCGTGGACAGGGGGCAATCAGCCCCAGCATTTT CASSSWTGGNQPQHF
- TRBJ2-7 TRBV5-6 - TGTGCCAGCAGCTGGAGGAGGGGAGTCTCCTACGAGCAGTACTTC CASSWRRGVSYEQYF
- TRBJ1-6 TRBV6-4 - TGTGCCAGCAGTGAGTGGCAGGGGAATAATTCACCCCTCCACTTT CASSEWQGNNSPLHF
- TRBJ1-5 TRBV2 - TGTGCCAGCACCCTGGGGGAGGGTTCGTGGGAGCCCCAGCATTTT CASTLGEGSWEPQHF
TRBD1 TRBJ2-7 TRBV2 - TGTGCCAGCAGTGCACAGGGGCTCGAGCAGTACTTC CASSAQGLEQYF
TRBD1 TRBJ2-3 TRBV30 - TGTGCCTGGCGGACAGGGGGGTTTAGCGGGAGCACAGATACGCAGTATTTT CAWRTGGFSGSTDTQYF
TRBD1 TRBJ1-2 TRBV5-4 - TGTGCCAGCAGCTCCCGGGGACAGGGGCTATATGGCTACACCTTC CASSSRGQGLYGYTF
- TRBJ2-2 TRBV30 - TGTGCCTGGAGTCATAACACCGGGGAGCTGTTTTTT CAWSHNTGELFF
- TRBJ2-4 TRBV5-4 few TGTGCCAGCAGCTTTGACAGCAACATTCAGTACTTC CASSFDSNIQYF
TRBD2 TRBJ2-3 TRBV5-6 - TGTGCCAGCAGCCCGGACGGGCCAGGGAGGGTCGATACGCAGTATTTT CASSPDGPGRVDTQYF
TRBD1 TRBJ2-7 TRBV30 - TGTGCCTGGAGTACCGGGACAGCGATCTCCTACGAGCAGTACTTC CAWSTGTAISYEQYF
- TRBJ2-5 TRBV5-6 - TGTGCCAGCAGCTCCGTCGGGGCCGGGGAGACCCAGTACTTC CASSSVGAGETQYF
- TRBJ2-4 TRBV2 - TGTGCCAGCGGACGACAAAACATTCAGTACTTC CASGRQNIQYF
- TRBJ2-7 TRBV15 - TGTGCCACCAGCAGTCCGGGTTGGCTCACGGGGCAGTACTTC CATSSPGWLTGQYF
TRBD1 TRBJ1-1 TRBV7-9 - TGTGCCAGCAGCCCGCGACAGGGAGCGAACACTGAAGCTTTCTTT CASSPRQGANTEAFF
- TRBJ2-7 TRBV10-3 - TGTGCCATCAGGGACGGGGCCGAGCAGTACTTC CAIRDGAEQYF
TRBD1 TRBJ2-1 TRBV19 few TGTGCCAGTAGCGACCGGGACAGGGTGAATGAGCAGTTCTTC CASSDRDRVNEQFF
- TRBJ1-4 TRBV25-1 - TGTGCCAGCAGTGAGTCCGGACAGCTTAATGAAAAACTGTTTTTT CASSESGQLNEKLFF
- TRBJ2-7 TRBV6-6 once TGTGCCAGCAGTTACTCCCAAGACTACGAGCAGTACTTC CASSYSQDYEQYF
- TRBJ1-5 TRBV4-1 - TGCGCCAGCAGCCAAGGCCCTCTTGGGGGACCTCAGCCCCAGCATTTT CASSQGPLGGPQPQHF
- TRBJ2-7 TRBV30 once TGTGCCTGGAGCCCCAGCGGCGCCTACGAGCAGTACTTC CAWSPSGAYEQYF
TRBD2 TRBJ2-3 TRBV10-3 - TGTGCCATCAGTGAGACGGGACTAGCGGGATACCTGCAGTATTTT CAISETGLAGYLQYF
- TRBJ1-6 TRBV7-2 - TGTGCCAGCAGCTTAGTCAAAGGGTCCCCTAATTCACCCCTCCACTTT CASSLVKGSPNSPLHF
- TRBJ2-1 TRBV7-2 - TGTGCCAGCAGCTTTTTTGCCTTACCTGGGAATGAGCAGTTCTTC CASSFFALPGNEQFF
- TRBJ2-3 TRBV4-2 - TGTGCCAGCAGCCCAGGGGGGGGAGATACGCAGTATTTT CASSPGGGDTQYF
TRBD2 TRBJ2-3 TRBV7-2 - TGTGCCAGCAGCCAGGTGGGGGGAGGGGCAGATACGCAGTATTTT CASSQVGGGADTQYF
- TRBJ2-7 TRBV5-1 - TGCGCCAGCAGCTTGAGGGGGAAGGGACCGCCTTGGGACGAGCAGTACTTC CASSLRGKGPPWDEQYF
TRBD2 TRBJ2-5 TRBV10-1 - TGCGCCAGCAGTGAGTCAGGGACTAGCGGGAGGACTCCTGGCAGGGAGACCCAGTACTTC CASSESGTSGRTPGRETQYF
TRBD2 TRBJ2-3 TRBV2 - TGTGCCAGCAGTAGCCTAGCGGGGGTGGCAGATACGCAGTATTTT CASSSLAGVADTQYF
TRBD1 TRBJ1-1 TRBV5-1 - TGCGCCAGCAGCTCTCGGACAGGGGCGGGGAACACTGAAGCTTTCTTT CASSSRTGAGNTEAFF
- TRBJ1-5 TRBV6-5 - TGTGCCAGCAGCCTCGGGGGGGGAAGGAATCAGCCCCAGCATTTT CASSLGGGRNQPQHF
- TRBJ1-4 TRBV5-1 - TGCGCCAGCAGCTCACGGACAGCAACTAATGAAAAACTGTTTTTT CASSSRTATNEKLFF
- TRBJ2-1 TRBV7-9 - TGTGCCAGCAGCTTAGACAGAGCCTACAATGAGCAGTTCTTC CASSLDRAYNEQFF
- TRBJ1-2 TRBV7-9 - TGTGCCAGCAGCTCCGACGGTGCCCATGGCTACACCTTC CASSSDGAHGYTF
- TRBJ1-1 TRBV18 - TGTGCCAGCTCACCGGGGACAAACACTGAAGCTTTCTTT CASSPGTNTEAFF
- TRBJ2-2 TRBV18 once TGTGCCAGCTCACCACGACAGCTGGAGACCGGGGAGCTGTTTTTT CASSPRQLETGELFF
TRBD1 TRBJ1-2 TRBV9 - TGTGCCAGCAGCGGCGGACAGGGGGAGAACTATGGCTACACCTTC CASSGGQGENYGYTF
- TRBJ1-2 TRBV5-6 - TGTGCCAGCAGCTACGGTGACGCTAACTATGGCTACACCTTC CASSYGDANYGYTF
TRBD1 TRBJ1-1 TRBV6-1 - TGTGCCAGCAGTGCTACAGGGGCGCCAAATGAAGCTTTCTTT CASSATGAPNEAFF
TRBD1 TRBJ2-2 TRBV6-5 - TGTGCCAGCAACGGACAGGGGGGGACCGGGGAGCTGTTTTTT CASNGQGGTGELFF
- TRBJ2-3 TRBV6-6 - TGTGCCAGCAGTTACCCTAAAGCGGGCAGCACAGATACGCAGTATTTT CASSYPKAGSTDTQYF